This TCR beta chain was profiled in a study of OX40 agonist ivuxolimab in advanced cancers. About the research overall: Patients in the trial were receiving intravenous ivuxolimab every 2 weeks, at doses of 0.01 to 10 mg/kg.

Remarks on this clone: Its antigen is not identified.

Notes on the study in general: Clones of CD4+ and CD8+ blood T cells grew by week 6 at doses of 0.1 to 3.0 mg/kg. On average, CD8+ T cells had more expanded clones than CD4+.

Clones were read by immunoSEQ multiplex PCR, and TCRdb kept only the in-frame ones, dropping some. The repertoire consists of around 65,000 clones, with roughly 87% occurring once and the leading ten covering 0.3% to 0.35%. CDR3 size: 14 residues. Trimming removed 5 bases from V and 6 bases from J, with 17 bases in between. In germline, CDR1 is LNHDA, CDR2 SQIVND (reference sequence). This clonotype was sampled from an adult with an advanced solid tumor such as melanoma, head and neck, liver or kidney cancer. The V call is TRBV19, the J call TRBJ2-7, with D perhaps TRBD1 (6 bases). The source material was CD4+ or CD8+ T cells sorted from blood, sampled in a trial of the OX40 agonist ivuxolimab. CDR3 protein: CASSPGQLASEQYF. CDR3 DNA: TGTGCCAGTAGTCCGGGACAACTGGCGTCCGAGCAGTACTTC.